The entry that follows covers one T cell receptor beta chain sequence. The antigen it recognizes is unknown. One base away there is no much larger clone; base qualities are not given. Using the deep immunoSEQ assay, multiplex PCR amplified TCR CDR3 regions from genomic DNA. Genomic DNA extracted from each cell subset was distributed evenly over all wells of several immunoSEQ 96-well plates, and each plate served as one replicate. For sorted subsets, 200 to 250 ng of genomic DNA, equivalent to around 31,000 T cell genomes, went into each replicate PCR. The purified libraries were quantified using a Qubit 3.0 fluorometer, sized with a Bioanalyzer 2100, and then quantified again using the KAPA Library Quantification kit. Every immunoSEQ 96-well plate was sequenced on a dedicated single-read 150-cycle Illumina NextSeq 550 flow cell. The published analysis was carried out like this. Because only junctional sequences without quality scores were contained in the immunoSEQ output, filtering matching that applied to full-length reads could not be performed. Sequences were annotated with PyIR, a Python wrapper for IgBLAST v1.9, using IMGT germline references to assign V/J genes and CDR3. Reads were removed for weak V/J assignments (E-value above 1e-6), missing CDR3, stop codons, out-of-frame junctions, or ambiguous translated residues. V3J clonotypes were defined by identical inferred V gene, J gene, and CDR3 amino acid sequence. To compute the percentage overlap between repertoires, the number of shared unique clonotypes was divided by the size of the smaller repertoire. Three approaches were used to assess repertoire richness: RTK rarefaction, the Chao1 estimator, and Recon v2.1 estimates of unobserved clonotypes. Generation probabilities were computed with OLGA for all TCRbeta clonotypes obtained by the gDNA method from a handful of donors. Not all clones reach the TCRdb copy of this immuneACCESS table, which keeps in-frame sequences only. Checked studies attribute under half of the gap to unresolved V genes and leave the rest unexplained. V and J calls and clone size follow that table, whereas D and trimming were derived from the DNA. The sample includes about 380,000 clones, with approximately 96% observed a single time. In total, the top ten clones hold approximately 0.32% of the sample.

Here V drops 3 bases and J drops 0 bases, and the junction holds 6 bases not matched to any gene. From the germline V gene, CDR1 is SGHRS and CDR2 is YFSETQ. The CDR3 contains 15 residues, cysteine and phenylalanine counted. CDR3 DNA only is kept here, 45 bases in frame from base 1. Donors were healthy HIV-negative adults with no recently reported acute infections or vaccinations. Every donor was a Caucasian adult living in Nashville, Tennessee, USA. CD8 memory samples were composed of magnetically selected CD45RO+ cells combined with CCR7-negative CD45RA+ effector memory (TemRA) cells. Blood was obtained by leukapheresis, after which PBMCs were separated by Ficoll-Histopaque density gradient centrifugation and cryopreserved in liquid nitrogen vapor phase. Analytical flow cytometry was used to check the purity and quantity of every magnetically sorted T cell population. Genomic DNA was isolated from each sorted fraction and quantified by UV absorbance on a Nanodrop 2000c.

This specimen belongs to a study of shared clonotypes between healthy human individuals (dated by TCRdb to 2019 to 2021). Some background on the complete study: The cohort included a few men and a couple of women between 18 and 49 years of age. For each donor, CD4 naive and CD4 memory were each run on three plates, CD8 naive on two plates, and CD8 memory on one plate. The study deeply sequenced blood TCR repertoires of 5 or 6 healthy adults to estimate repertoire size and the extent of clonotype sharing between individuals. Different laboratories and diverse techniques were used to prepare libraries and sequence TCR repertoires, to increase sequencing depth and limit assay-specific biases. Between about 0.9 and 8.9 billion PBMCs per donor were obtained by leukapheresis.

Points the paper makes about the study in general: Because the study included a small number of donors, the genetic and exposure-history diversity represented was limited. About 4.5% of naive CD4, around 3.5% of naive CD8, approximately 2% of memory CD4, and 0.4% of memory CD8 clonotypes were shared across four donors. Even with the large sequencing depth, rarefaction of the sorted-subset datasets indicated that sequencing was incomplete. Pairwise subsampling indicated that sequencing depth was expected to affect the degree of clonotype sharing among donors. Sampling was limited to blood, and TCR repertoires in tissue likely differ from TCR repertoires in blood. Estimated clonotype richness was generally larger for naive than for memory subsets. Higher generation probabilities were observed for clonotypes shared by all four sorted-subset donors than for non-shared clonotypes.

This chain joins TRBV5-1 to TRBJ2-7, with 7 bases in between that match TRBD2. The receptor was derived from a young man in good health. The sequenced sample was memory CD8+ T cells sorted from blood. The sample's cell subset or site, from its label and the paper: CD45RO+ cells pooled with CCR7-negative TemRA cells. CDR3 region: CASSSLAMSSYEQYF. The DNA sequence is TGCGCCAGCAGCTCACTAGCGATGAGCTCCTACGAGCAGTACTTC.